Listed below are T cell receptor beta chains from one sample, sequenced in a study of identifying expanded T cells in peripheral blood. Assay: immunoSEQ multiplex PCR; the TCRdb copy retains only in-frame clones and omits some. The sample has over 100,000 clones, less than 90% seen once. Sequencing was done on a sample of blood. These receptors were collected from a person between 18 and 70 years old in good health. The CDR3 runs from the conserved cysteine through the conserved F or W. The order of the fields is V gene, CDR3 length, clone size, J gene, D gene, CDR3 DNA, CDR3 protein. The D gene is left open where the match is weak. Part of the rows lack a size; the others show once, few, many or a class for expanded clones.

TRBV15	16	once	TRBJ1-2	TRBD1	TGTGCCACCAGCAGAACCCTCGGGACAGGGGGTTATGGCTACACCTTC	CATSRTLGTGGYGYTF
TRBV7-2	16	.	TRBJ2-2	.	TGTGCCAGCAACCCTTTGGGGGGGGGCTCACCCGGGGAGCTGTTTTTT	CASNPLGGGSPGELFF
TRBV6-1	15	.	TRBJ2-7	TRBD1	TGTGCCAGCAGAGTAGACAGGGGAAATTCCTACGAGCAGTACTTC	CASRVDRGNSYEQYF
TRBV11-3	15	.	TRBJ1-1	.	TGTGCCAGCAGCTTAGATCGGGCTTCTATAACTGAAGCTTTCTTT	CASSLDRASITEAFF
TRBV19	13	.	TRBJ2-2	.	TGTGCCAGTAGTCGCGACCTCACCGGGGAGCTGTTTTTT	CASSRDLTGELFF
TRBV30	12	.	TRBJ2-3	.	TGTGCCTGGAGTGTACGGGTAGATACGCAGTATTTT	CAWSVRVDTQYF
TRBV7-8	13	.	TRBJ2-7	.	TGTGCCAGCAGCTTAGTGATACTATCCGAGCAGTACTTC	CASSLVILSEQYF
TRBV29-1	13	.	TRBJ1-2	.	TGCAGCGCGGGGGAGGGTACTAACTATGGCTACACCTTC	CSAGEGTNYGYTF
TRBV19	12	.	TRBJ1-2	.	TGTGCCAGTAGTACCGGGGGAGCTGGCTACACCTTC	CASSTGGAGYTF
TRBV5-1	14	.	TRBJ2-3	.	TGCGCCAGCAGAGTTTGGGCAGGAACAGATACGCAGTATTTT	CASRVWAGTDTQYF
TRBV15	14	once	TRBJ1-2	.	TGTGCCACCAGCAGAGTTCAGGAACCCTATGGCTACACCTTC	CATSRVQEPYGYTF